This TCR beta chain was recovered during a study of T-cell memory formation after mild COVID-19. About the study: Clusters were largely donor specific.

V was cut by 0 bases and J by 0 bases, with 12 bases left in between. CDR3 length: 17 amino acids. Germline V gene sequence: CDR1 SGHVS, CDR2 FQNEAQ. A few counts support this clonotype. TCRdb redid the calling of the 5' RACE reads with MiXCR, one entry per CDR3 protein. This table has over 300,000 distinct CDR3 sequences, roughly 19% appearing once. The sample taken for sequencing was PBMCs or a T cell subset sorted from them (not recorded which). The chain carries TRBV7-8 and TRBJ2-4; D is perhaps TRBD1 (6 bases). The sequence was collected from a man aged 18 to 29 who had mild COVID-19 (a few samples of this study predate the infection). Cell type and time point are not known. The CDR3 sequence: CASSLARTALAKNIQYF. CDR3 DNA: TGTGCCAGCAGCTTAGCTCGGACAGCCCTAGCCAAAAACATTCAGTACTTC. The variable domain in full, with the rest retrieved from reference TRBV7-8 and TRBJ2-4, is GAGVSQSPRYKVAKRGQDVALRCDPISGHVSLFWYQQALGQGPEFLTYFQNEAQLDKSGLPSDRFFAERPEGSVSTLKIQRTQQEDSAVYLCASSLARTALAKNIQYFGAGTRLSVL.